This TCR beta chain originates from a study of blood T cell repertoires in COVID-19. Across the study: COVID-19 samples collected from the United States, Italy and Spain covered acute and convalescent phases.

Trimming removed 4 bases from V and 0 bases from J, with 14 bases in between. The CDR3 extends over 15 amino acids. Looked up from germline, CDR1 is SGHRS and CDR2 is YFSETQ. As processed by the authors: Estimates of nucleated cell counts were drawn from the amplification of reference gene primers. Libraries were prepared by immunoSEQ multiplex PCR; TCRdb keeps only in-frame clonotypes and omits some of them. The V and J calls and clone size were taken over from that table, and D and trimming were inferred from the DNA. Of 80,000 or so clones listed, over 75% are singletons. Sequencing was performed on peripheral blood. This TCR was sampled from an elderly man with acute or convalescent COVID-19. This sequence joins TRBV5-1 and TRBJ2-7; tentatively, D is TRBD2 (6 bases). The CDR3 is CASSQGDLRSYEQYF. CDR3 nucleotide sequence: TGCGCCAGCAGCCAAGGGGACTTACGCTCCTACGAGCAGTACTTC.